Sequencing of this T cell receptor beta chain was carried out in a study of T cell changes during pregnancy in multiple sclerosis. Trimming took 2 bases from V and 0 from J, leaving 14 bases between them. Germline CDR1 is LNHDA and CDR2 is SQIVND (reference sequence). The CDR3 length is 17 residues. Data came from immunoSEQ multiplex PCR; TCRdb stores just in-frame clones and leaves some out. The sample holds under 70,000 clones, roughly nine tenths seen once. This receptor was obtained from a female donor in good health, enrolled as a control in a pregnancy study. V gene TRBV19 combines with J gene TRBJ1-5; D unclear. This specimen consisted of CD4+ T cells from peripheral blood mononuclear cells, obtained after pregnancy. The CDR3 spells CASSIREITYSNQPQHF. The CDR3 DNA is TGTGCCAGTAGTATACGCGAGATCACCTATAGCAATCAGCCCCAGCATTTT.